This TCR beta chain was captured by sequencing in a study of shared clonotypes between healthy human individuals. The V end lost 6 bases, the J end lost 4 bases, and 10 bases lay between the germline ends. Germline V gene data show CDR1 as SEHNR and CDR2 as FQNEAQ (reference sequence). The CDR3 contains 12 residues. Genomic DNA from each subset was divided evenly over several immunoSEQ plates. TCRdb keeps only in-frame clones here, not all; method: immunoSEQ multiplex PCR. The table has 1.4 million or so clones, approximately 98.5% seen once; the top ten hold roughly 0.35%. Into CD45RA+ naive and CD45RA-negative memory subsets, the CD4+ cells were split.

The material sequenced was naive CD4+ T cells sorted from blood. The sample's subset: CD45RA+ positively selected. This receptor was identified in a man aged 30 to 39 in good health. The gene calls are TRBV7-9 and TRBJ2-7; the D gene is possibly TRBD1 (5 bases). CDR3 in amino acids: CASRQGGYEQYF. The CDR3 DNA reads TGTGCCAGCAGGCAGGGTGGGTACGAGCAGTACTTC.